The present TCR beta chain was sequenced within a study of T-cell memory formation after mild COVID-19. Germline assignment: CDR1 SGHDT and CDR2 YYEEEE. CDR3 length: 15 amino acids. Trimming stripped 4 bases from V and 1 base from J, with 15 bases between. MiXCR was run by TCRdb on the 5' RACE reads, yielding one entry per CDR3 protein. The table lists under 450,000 distinct CDR3 sequences, 23% of them singletons. Worth noting for this clonotype: Its antigen is still unknown.

General observations from the study: Cross-reactive memory apparently joined, as some responding clones appeared in pre-infection memory. Day 37-peaking second-wave clones had unconfirmed SARS-CoV-2 specificity. Clones shrinking from day 15 to 85 showed even CD4/CD8 mixes; later expanders tilted CD4+. Contracting clones localized mainly to CM and EM when CD4+ and mainly to EMRA when CD8+.

The source of this sequence is an adult woman who had mild COVID-19 (a few samples of this study predate the infection). Cell type and time point are not known. V is TRBV5-6 and J is TRBJ2-7; D may be TRBD1 (5 bases). Material for sequencing was PBMCs or a T cell subset sorted from them (not recorded which). In DNA, the CDR3 is TGTGCCAGCAGCGACGTCCACGGACATTCCTACGAGCAGTACTTC. This encodes CASSDVHGHSYEQYF.